Listed below are T cell receptor beta chains from one sample, sequenced in a study of blood T cell repertoires in COVID-19. Data came from immunoSEQ multiplex PCR; TCRdb stores just in-frame clones and leaves some out. The sample carries a few hundred thousand clones, about four fifths recorded once. Sequenced material: peripheral blood. These receptors were collected from a person aged 70 to 85 with COVID-19, enrolled during active disease. Each CDR3 is given with its conserved first and last residue. A D gene is named only where the DNA matches it firmly. Clone size is stated in some rows and not others, as once, few, many or a class when expanded.

cdr3_aa: CAWSSQVNSPLHF
cdr3_nt: TGTGCCTGGAGTAGTCAGGTGAATTCACCCCTCCACTTT
j_call: TRBJ1-6
d_call: NA
clone_size: few
v_call: TRBV30

cdr3_aa: CSGGDPYEQYF
cdr3_nt: TGCAGTGGGGGGGATCCCTACGAGCAGTACTTC
j_call: TRBJ2-7
d_call: NA
clone_size: NA
v_call: TRBV20-1

cdr3_aa: CASSWVAGGNEQYF
cdr3_nt: TGTGCCAGCAGCTGGGTAGCGGGAGGAAACGAGCAGTACTTC
j_call: TRBJ2-7
d_call: TRBD2
clone_size: NA
v_call: TRBV7-2

cdr3_aa: CAWSGPGTGGRSTIYF
cdr3_nt: TGTGCCTGGAGTGGCCCAGGGACAGGGGGAAGGAGCACCATATATTTT
j_call: TRBJ1-3
d_call: TRBD1
clone_size: NA
v_call: TRBV30

cdr3_aa: CAISRDRAGNTIYF
cdr3_nt: TGTGCCATCAGTCGTGACAGGGCTGGAAACACCATATATTTT
j_call: TRBJ1-3
d_call: TRBD1
clone_size: NA
v_call: TRBV10-3

cdr3_aa: CASSQDASTGYGYTF
cdr3_nt: TGTGCCAGCAGCCAAGACGCATCTACGGGCTATGGCTACACCTTC
j_call: TRBJ1-2
d_call: NA
clone_size: few
v_call: TRBV4-2

cdr3_aa: CASSPEGGKVVKLFF
cdr3_nt: TGTGCCAGCAGCCCGGAGGGCGGGAAGGTGGTAAAACTGTTTTTT
j_call: TRBJ1-4
d_call: NA
clone_size: NA
v_call: TRBV14

cdr3_aa: CASSIGTSVLPGLETQYF
cdr3_nt: TGTGCCAGTAGTATTGGGACTAGCGTTTTACCCGGTTTGGAGACCCAGTACTTC
j_call: TRBJ2-5
d_call: TRBD2
clone_size: NA
v_call: TRBV19

cdr3_aa: CASSFRDRTDTQYF
cdr3_nt: TGCGCCAGCAGCTTTAGGGACAGGACAGATACGCAGTATTTT
j_call: TRBJ2-3
d_call: TRBD1
clone_size: NA
v_call: TRBV5-1

cdr3_aa: CASSPPGQAEGYTF
cdr3_nt: TGTGCCAGCAGTCCCCCCGGACAGGCCGAGGGCTACACCTTC
j_call: TRBJ1-2
d_call: TRBD1
clone_size: NA
v_call: TRBV28

cdr3_aa: CASSLLRDLGYTF
cdr3_nt: TGTGCCAGCAGTTTACTCCGGGATTTGGGCTACACCTTC
j_call: TRBJ1-2
d_call: NA
clone_size: NA
v_call: TRBV28

cdr3_aa: CASSQSTRQAQNTIYF
cdr3_nt: TGTGCCAGTAGTCAGAGCACCCGACAGGCCCAAAACACCATATATTTT
j_call: TRBJ1-3
d_call: NA
clone_size: NA
v_call: TRBV19

cdr3_aa: CASRMGQIDHTDTQYF
cdr3_nt: TGTGCCAGCAGGATGGGACAGATCGACCACACAGATACGCAGTATTTT
j_call: TRBJ2-3
d_call: TRBD1
clone_size: NA
v_call: TRBV2

cdr3_aa: CASSTLAGVQHEQFF
cdr3_nt: TGTGCCAGTAGTACACTAGCGGGGGTCCAGCATGAGCAGTTCTTC
j_call: TRBJ2-1
d_call: TRBD2
clone_size: NA
v_call: TRBV19

cdr3_aa: CASSLLAGDTGELFF
cdr3_nt: TGTGCCAGTAGCCTACTAGCGGGAGATACCGGGGAGCTGTTTTTT
j_call: TRBJ2-2
d_call: TRBD2
clone_size: NA
v_call: TRBV19

cdr3_aa: CASSVAGYSYEQYF
cdr3_nt: TGTGCCAGCAGCGTAGCGGGGTACTCCTACGAGCAGTACTTC
j_call: TRBJ2-7
d_call: NA
clone_size: NA
v_call: TRBV9

cdr3_aa: CASRTGGTDEQFF
cdr3_nt: TGTGCCAGCAGGACAGGGGGAACGGATGAGCAGTTCTTC
j_call: TRBJ2-1
d_call: TRBD1
clone_size: NA
v_call: TRBV6-5

cdr3_aa: CASRVAGGNYNEQFF
cdr3_nt: TGTGCCAGCAGGGTAGCGGGGGGGAATTACAATGAGCAGTTCTTC
j_call: TRBJ2-1
d_call: TRBD2
clone_size: NA
v_call: TRBV6-5

cdr3_aa: CATTGGMNTEAFF
cdr3_nt: TGTGCCACGACAGGGGGTATGAACACTGAAGCTTTCTTT
j_call: TRBJ1-1
d_call: TRBD1
clone_size: NA
v_call: TRBV10-3

cdr3_aa: CASSLISSGANVLTF
cdr3_nt: TGTGCCAGCAGCTTAATTAGCTCTGGGGCCAACGTCCTGACTTTC
j_call: TRBJ2-6
d_call: NA
clone_size: NA
v_call: TRBV7-2

cdr3_aa: CASSQEVGQNPGANVLTF
cdr3_nt: TGTGCCAGCAGCCAAGAGGTAGGACAGAACCCTGGGGCCAACGTCCTGACTTTC
j_call: TRBJ2-6
d_call: NA
clone_size: NA
v_call: TRBV4-2

cdr3_aa: CAWSVLPGGSTDTQYF
cdr3_nt: TGTGCCTGGAGTGTACTACCGGGAGGAAGCACAGATACGCAGTATTTT
j_call: TRBJ2-3
d_call: TRBD2
clone_size: NA
v_call: TRBV30

cdr3_aa: CASTKARGAGNQPQHF
cdr3_nt: TGTGCCAGCACGAAGGCCCGGGGTGCTGGCAATCAGCCCCAGCATTTT
j_call: TRBJ1-5
d_call: NA
clone_size: NA
v_call: TRBV6-6

cdr3_aa: CAINTQGSRSNEQYF
cdr3_nt: TGTGCCATCAACACACAGGGGTCTCGTTCGAACGAGCAGTACTTC
j_call: TRBJ2-7
d_call: TRBD1
clone_size: NA
v_call: TRBV10-3

cdr3_aa: CAIKGGAKNEQYF
cdr3_nt: TGTGCCATCAAAGGAGGGGCTAAGAACGAGCAGTACTTC
j_call: TRBJ2-7
d_call: NA
clone_size: once
v_call: TRBV10-3

cdr3_aa: CSVLPRRGMEETQYF
cdr3_nt: TGCAGCGTACTCCCGCGTAGGGGGATGGAGGAGACCCAGTACTTC
j_call: TRBJ2-5
d_call: NA
clone_size: NA
v_call: TRBV29-1

cdr3_aa: CASSYRRQGGGYTF
cdr3_nt: TGTGCCAGCAGCTACCGCCGACAGGGGGGTGGCTACACCTTC
j_call: TRBJ1-2
d_call: TRBD1
clone_size: NA
v_call: TRBV27

cdr3_aa: CASSELLGIARSYEQYF
cdr3_nt: TGTGCCAGCAGTGAATTACTCGGGATCGCACGCTCCTACGAGCAGTACTTC
j_call: TRBJ2-7
d_call: NA
clone_size: NA
v_call: TRBV2

cdr3_aa: CASSWRTGVYEQYF
cdr3_nt: TGTGCCAGCAGCTGGAGGACCGGAGTCTACGAGCAGTACTTC
j_call: TRBJ2-7
d_call: NA
clone_size: NA
v_call: TRBV5-6

cdr3_aa: CASSHTGELFF
cdr3_nt: TGTGCCAGCAGCCATACCGGGGAGCTGTTTTTT
j_call: TRBJ2-2
d_call: NA
clone_size: NA
v_call: TRBV9

cdr3_aa: CASSNRQGAGTDTQYF
cdr3_nt: TGTGCCAGCAGCAACCGACAGGGGGCGGGCACAGATACGCAGTATTTT
j_call: TRBJ2-3
d_call: TRBD1
clone_size: NA
v_call: TRBV7-8

cdr3_aa: CASRDLEGAQFF
cdr3_nt: TGTGCCAGCAGAGACCTGGAGGGGGCGCAGTTCTTC
j_call: TRBJ2-1
d_call: NA
clone_size: many
v_call: TRBV6-5

cdr3_aa: CAIKTVHTGELFF
cdr3_nt: TGTGCCATCAAGACAGTTCACACCGGGGAGCTGTTTTTT
j_call: TRBJ2-2
d_call: NA
clone_size: NA
v_call: TRBV28

cdr3_aa: CASSLDRGGETQYF
cdr3_nt: TGTGCCAGCAGCCTGGACAGGGGGGGAGAGACCCAGTACTTC
j_call: TRBJ2-5
d_call: TRBD1
clone_size: NA
v_call: TRBV7-9

cdr3_aa: CASSYVRGAGTDTQYF
cdr3_nt: TGTGCCAGCAGCTACGTTAGGGGCGCGGGCACAGATACGCAGTATTTT
j_call: TRBJ2-3
d_call: NA
clone_size: NA
v_call: TRBV7-3

cdr3_aa: CASSGDRGSGYTF
cdr3_nt: TGTGCCAGCAGCGGGGACAGGGGGTCTGGCTACACCTTC
j_call: TRBJ1-2
d_call: TRBD1
clone_size: NA
v_call: TRBV2

cdr3_aa: CASSEGREAYEQYF
cdr3_nt: TGTGCCAGCAGTGAAGGAAGGGAGGCCTACGAGCAGTACTTC
j_call: TRBJ2-7
d_call: NA
clone_size: once
v_call: TRBV6-1

cdr3_aa: CASSQGLGGGLETQYF
cdr3_nt: TGTGCCAGCAGCCAAGGGTTAGGGGGGGGCCTCGAGACCCAGTACTTC
j_call: TRBJ2-5
d_call: NA
clone_size: NA
v_call: TRBV3-1/TRBV3-2

cdr3_aa: CASSHSLEKLFF
cdr3_nt: TGTGCCAGCAGCCACAGTCTTGAAAAACTGTTTTTT
j_call: TRBJ1-4
d_call: NA
clone_size: NA
v_call: TRBV7-9

cdr3_aa: CASSLIRGSGNTIYF
cdr3_nt: TGTGCCAGCAGCTTAATCAGGGGTTCAGGAAACACCATATATTTT
j_call: TRBJ1-3
d_call: NA
clone_size: NA
v_call: TRBV11-3

cdr3_aa: CASSQVSGNQPQHF
cdr3_nt: TGCGCCAGCAGCCAAGTTTCGGGGAATCAGCCCCAGCATTTT
j_call: TRBJ1-5
d_call: NA
clone_size: NA
v_call: TRBV4-1

cdr3_aa: CAISEETSGRGADTQYF
cdr3_nt: TGTGCCATCAGTGAGGAGACTAGCGGGAGAGGAGCAGATACGCAGTATTTT
j_call: TRBJ2-3
d_call: TRBD2
clone_size: once
v_call: TRBV10-3

cdr3_aa: CATLASESTDTQYF
cdr3_nt: TGTGCCACCCTTGCTAGCGAGTCCACAGATACGCAGTATTTT
j_call: TRBJ2-3
d_call: NA
clone_size: NA
v_call: TRBV24-1

cdr3_aa: CASSRGGMSLGGELFF
cdr3_nt: TGTGCCAGCTCACGAGGGGGTATGTCGCTCGGCGGGGAGCTGTTTTTT
j_call: TRBJ2-2
d_call: NA
clone_size: NA
v_call: TRBV18

cdr3_aa: CASSLEGRGYGYTF
cdr3_nt: TGCGCCAGCAGCTTGGAGGGTCGGGGTTATGGCTACACCTTC
j_call: TRBJ1-2
d_call: NA
clone_size: NA
v_call: TRBV5-1

cdr3_aa: CASSQLPAGGPKGELFF
cdr3_nt: TGCGCCAGCAGCCAGCTGCCAGCGGGAGGGCCGAAAGGGGAGCTGTTTTTT
j_call: TRBJ2-2
d_call: TRBD2
clone_size: NA
v_call: TRBV4-3

cdr3_aa: CATSRAVGSSSGVLTF
cdr3_nt: TGTGCCACCAGCAGAGCTGTGGGCAGCTCCTCCGGCGTCCTGACTTTC
j_call: TRBJ2-6
d_call: NA
clone_size: NA
v_call: TRBV15

cdr3_aa: CASSLAAGMEKLFF
cdr3_nt: TGTGCCAGCAGCTTAGCCGCCGGGATGGAAAAACTGTTTTTT
j_call: TRBJ1-4
d_call: NA
clone_size: NA
v_call: TRBV11-2

cdr3_aa: CASSPQSGGRGANVLTF
cdr3_nt: TGTGCCAGCAGCCCTCAATCCGGGGGGCGAGGGGCCAACGTCCTGACTTTC
j_call: TRBJ2-6
d_call: NA
clone_size: NA
v_call: TRBV6-2/TRBV6-3

cdr3_aa: CASSPRMNTEAFF
cdr3_nt: TGTGCCAGCAGCCCCAGAATGAACACTGAAGCTTTCTTT
j_call: TRBJ1-1
d_call: NA
clone_size: few
v_call: TRBV14

cdr3_aa: CASRRGPTYEQYF
cdr3_nt: TGTGCCAGTAGACGCGGCCCGACCTACGAGCAGTACTTC
j_call: TRBJ2-7
d_call: NA
clone_size: NA
v_call: TRBV19

cdr3_aa: CASSLSGRAGDTGELFF
cdr3_nt: TGTGCCAGCAGCTTAAGCGGGAGGGCCGGGGACACCGGGGAGCTGTTTTTT
j_call: TRBJ2-2
d_call: TRBD2
clone_size: NA
v_call: TRBV7-2

cdr3_aa: CSATSNEKLFF
cdr3_nt: TGCAGTGCAACTTCTAATGAAAAACTGTTTTTT
j_call: TRBJ1-4
d_call: NA
clone_size: NA
v_call: TRBV20-1

cdr3_aa: CASSLGLAEGRNGYTF
cdr3_nt: TGTGCCAGCAGCTTAGGCCTTGCGGAGGGCCGAAATGGCTACACCTTC
j_call: TRBJ1-2
d_call: NA
clone_size: NA
v_call: TRBV7-2

cdr3_aa: CASSRLAGAYNEQFF
cdr3_nt: TGCGCCAGCAGCCGTCTAGCGGGAGCCTACAATGAGCAGTTCTTC
j_call: TRBJ2-1
d_call: TRBD2
clone_size: NA
v_call: TRBV4-3

cdr3_aa: CATSDPGGAPNVLTF
cdr3_nt: TGTGCCACCAGTGACCCCGGGGGGGCCCCCAACGTCCTGACTTTC
j_call: TRBJ2-6
d_call: TRBD2
clone_size: NA
v_call: TRBV24-1

cdr3_aa: CASSLSTRRTLTYNEQFF
cdr3_nt: TGTGCCAGCAGCTTATCCACTAGACGTACCCTCACCTACAATGAGCAGTTCTTC
j_call: TRBJ2-1
d_call: NA
clone_size: NA
v_call: TRBV7-9

cdr3_aa: CASSQYNQGAVLEKLFF
cdr3_nt: TGCGCCAGCAGCCAATATAATCAGGGGGCAGTTCTTGAAAAACTGTTTTTT
j_call: TRBJ1-4
d_call: TRBD1
clone_size: few
v_call: TRBV4-1

cdr3_aa: CASSYDRVYEQYF
cdr3_nt: TGTGCCAGCAGTTACGACAGGGTGTACGAGCAGTACTTC
j_call: TRBJ2-7
d_call: TRBD1
clone_size: NA
v_call: TRBV6-6

cdr3_aa: CASSSGQGVVETQYF
cdr3_nt: TGTGCCAGCAGCTCCGGACAGGGGGTGGTGGAGACCCAGTACTTC
j_call: TRBJ2-5
d_call: TRBD1
clone_size: NA
v_call: TRBV7-2